A selection of T cell receptor beta chains follows, all from one sample in a study of PD-1 blockade in classical Hodgkin lymphoma. The method was immunoSEQ multiplex PCR; TCRdb's version includes in-frame clones alone and lacks a portion of them. The sample carries 80,000 to 100,000 clones, 80% to 95% recorded once. The material sequenced was peripheral blood mononuclear cells (PBMCs), taken at baseline. All receptors derive from a human donor with classical Hodgkin lymphoma. Each CDR3 is given with its conserved first and last residue.

V	J	CDR3
TRBV5-1	TRBJ2-3	CASSPMKGLSTDTQYF
TRBV19	TRBJ2-1	CASSTSPGTSGREQFF
TRBV19	TRBJ1-5	CASSMWAGPRDQPQHF
TRBV2	TRBJ2-7	CASRGAGLYEQYF
TRBV15	TRBJ1-2	CATSPRVSRVNYGYTF
TRBV30	TRBJ2-3	CAWKVGGTDTQYF
TRBV27	TRBJ2-2	CASSSNRVAGELFF
TRBV25-1	TRBJ2-7	CASRMTVSPGEQYF
TRBV12-5	TRBJ2-7	CASKTPGHRDEQYF
TRBV12-2	TRBJ2-7	CASRLANGSYEQYF
TRBV9	TRBJ2-3	CASSPRDSYTDTQYF
TRBV5-6	TRBJ2-7	CASSTGPTSSSYEQYF
TRBV12-5	TRBJ2-1	CASGFRLAGTPYNEQFF
TRBV9	TRBJ2-5	CASSVGAAVETQYF
TRBV9	TRBJ2-5	CASSEGRQGDQETQYF
TRBV29-1	TRBJ1-2	CSVGGDPGYTF
TRBV28	TRBJ2-7	CAIATQGYGYEQYF
TRBV18	TRBJ2-7	CASSPMERFFEQYF
TRBV7-9	TRBJ2-3	CASSFSKQGISTDTQYF
TRBV28	TRBJ2-1	CASSSGYPGTSGSLNEQFF
TRBV27	TRBJ2-1	CASSWPPGGENEQFF
TRBV28	TRBJ2-5	CASSPVGSPGKTQYF
TRBV25-1	TRBJ2-7	CASSEGESDSSSYEQYF
TRBV9	TRBJ1-3	CASSPEEGESGNTIYF
TRBV2	TRBJ2-7	CASSERGRLAGGEQYF
TRBV6-1	TRBJ2-5	CASSRVQETQYF
TRBV7-7	TRBJ2-1	CASSDGGAVGDEQFF
TRBV29-1	TRBJ1-2	CSAERQGEYGYTF
TRBV5-1	TRBJ2-3	CASSGGLAGRTDTQYF